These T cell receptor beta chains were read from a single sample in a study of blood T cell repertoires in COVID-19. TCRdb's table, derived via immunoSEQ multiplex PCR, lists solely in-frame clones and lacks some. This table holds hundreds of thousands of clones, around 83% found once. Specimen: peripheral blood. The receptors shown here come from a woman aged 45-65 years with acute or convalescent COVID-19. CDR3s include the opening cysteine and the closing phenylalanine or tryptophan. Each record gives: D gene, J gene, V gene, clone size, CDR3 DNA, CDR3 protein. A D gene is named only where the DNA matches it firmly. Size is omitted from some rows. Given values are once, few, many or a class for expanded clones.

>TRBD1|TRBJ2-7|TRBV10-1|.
TGCGCCAGCAGCCGGGACAGTATGGACGAGCAGTACTTC
CASSRDSMDEQYF
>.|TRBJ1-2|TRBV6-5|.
TGTGCCAGCAGTACAGCATTCGGCTATGGCTACACCTTC
CASSTAFGYGYTF
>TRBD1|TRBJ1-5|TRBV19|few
TGTGCCAGTAGTATGCTGGGACAGATAGATCAGCCCCAGCATTTT
CASSMLGQIDQPQHF
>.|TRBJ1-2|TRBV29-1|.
TGCAGCGTTGAGAGAAGAGATGGCTACACCTTC
CSVERRDGYTF
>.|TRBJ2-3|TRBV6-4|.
TGTGCCAGCAGTGGTACCGGGACTGAGGGGAGGGATACGCAGTATTTT
CASSGTGTEGRDTQYF
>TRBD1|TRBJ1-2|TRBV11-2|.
TGTGCCAGCAGCCCGCAGGGACAGGGGGCGTCCTATGGCTACACCTTC
CASSPQGQGASYGYTF
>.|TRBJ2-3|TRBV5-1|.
TGCGCCAGCAGGCGTCGACTGGGAGGCACAGATACGCAGTATTTT
CASRRRLGGTDTQYF
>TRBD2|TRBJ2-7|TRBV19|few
TGTGCCAGTAGTGCAGCGGGAGGCCCCTACGAGCAGTACTTC
CASSAAGGPYEQYF
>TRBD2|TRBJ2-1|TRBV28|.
TGTGCCAGCACTCGGGGGGGTTCCCCCTTCGGGGAGCAGTTCTTC
CASTRGGSPFGEQFF
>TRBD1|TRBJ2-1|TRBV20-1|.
TGCAGTGCTAGTGGAATGGGAACGGGACAGGGAAACCACAATGAGCAGTTCTTC
CSASGMGTGQGNHNEQFF
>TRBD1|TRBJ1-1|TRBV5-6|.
TGTGCCAGCAGCTTGACAGGGGCCCTCTTTGAAGCTTTCTTT
CASSLTGALFEAFF
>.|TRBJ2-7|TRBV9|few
TGTGCCAGCAGCGTAGCGACTGGAACGGAGCAGTACTTC
CASSVATGTEQYF
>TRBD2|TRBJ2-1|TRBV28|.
TGTGCCAGTACACTAGCGGGAGCCCGCAATGAGCAGTTCTTC
CASTLAGARNEQFF
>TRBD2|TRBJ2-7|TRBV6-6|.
TGTGCCAGCAGTTTGGCCGGACTAGCTTCCGAGCAGTACTTC
CASSLAGLASEQYF
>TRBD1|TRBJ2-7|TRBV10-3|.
TGTGCCATCAGACCGGGACAGGGAATCTCTTACGAGCAGTACTTC
CAIRPGQGISYEQYF
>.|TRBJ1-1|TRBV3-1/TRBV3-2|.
TGTGCCAGCAGCCCACGAGGAGACAGTCCTGAAGCTTTCTTT
CASSPRGDSPEAFF
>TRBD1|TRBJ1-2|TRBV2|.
TGTGCCAGCAGTCTTAACCCGGGACAGAACTATGGCTACACCTTC
CASSLNPGQNYGYTF
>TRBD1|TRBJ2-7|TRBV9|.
TGTGCCAGCAGCGGGGGAAGGGACAGAACCTACGAGCAGTACTTC
CASSGGRDRTYEQYF
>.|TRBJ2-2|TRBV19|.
TGTGCCAGTAGTATAAGGGCAGGGGCCGGGGAGCTGTTTTTT
CASSIRAGAGELFF
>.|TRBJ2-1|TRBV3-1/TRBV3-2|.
TGTGCCAGCAGCCGACTCGGTGAACAGGAGTTCTTC
CASSRLGEQEFF
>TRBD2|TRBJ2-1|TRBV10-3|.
TGTGCCATCAGTGGGTCTGGGTCGCGGGAGGGATACTACAATGAGCAGTTCTTC
CAISGSGSREGYYNEQFF
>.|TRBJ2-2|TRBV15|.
TGTGCCACCAGCACAGTTAAGACTAGGCGAACCGGGGAGCTGTTTTTT
CATSTVKTRRTGELFF
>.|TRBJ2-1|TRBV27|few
TGTGCCAGCAGTTTCCGACGGAGCTCCTACAATGAGCAGTTCTTC
CASSFRRSSYNEQFF
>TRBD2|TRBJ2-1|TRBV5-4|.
TGTGCCAGCAGCTTGAGGGCAGGGAGGGGCAATGAGCAGTTCTTC
CASSLRAGRGNEQFF
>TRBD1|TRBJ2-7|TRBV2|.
TGTGCCAGCACGGACAGGGGGCGGTACGAGCAGTACTTC
CASTDRGRYEQYF
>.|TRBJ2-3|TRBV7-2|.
TGTGCCAGCAGCTTAAGGCAAGGGGTTGCCACAGATACGCAGTATTTT
CASSLRQGVATDTQYF
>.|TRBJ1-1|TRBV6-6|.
TGTGCCAGCAGTACCCGGGTGGCCACTGAAGCTTTCTTT
CASSTRVATEAFF
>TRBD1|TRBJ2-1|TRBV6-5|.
TGTGCCAGCAGTCAGACAGGGGGGGTCTACAATGAGCAGTTCTTC
CASSQTGGVYNEQFF